One and the same sample provided the 25 T cell receptor beta chains below, sequenced in a study of monozygotic twins with inflammatory bowel disease. TCRdb reprocessed the 5' RACE reads and stores each CDR3 protein as one record, lacking DNA. The specimen's table records 140,000 to 150,000 distinct CDR3 sequences. Sequenced: blood. The receptors here all came from a human donor with ulcerative colitis or Crohn's disease, or a healthy co-twin of an affected twin (not recorded which).

V usage is TRBV6-1 and J usage is TRBJ2-5; TCRdb's D call of TRBD1 is untestable without DNA. The CDR3 is 14 amino acids. The germline CDR1 and CDR2 sequences are MNHNS and SASEGT. Here the CDR3 reads CASRTGTHQETQYF.

The chain is built from TRBV12-3 or TRBV12-4 and TRBJ2-7; TCRdb selects TRBD1, and the lack of DNA leaves this call unchecked. The CDR3 has 14 amino acids. This CDR3 reads CASSPRAGTYEQYF.

The chain uses TRBV7-9 and TRBJ1-2; checking the TCRdb D call of TRBD1 is not possible without DNA. Germline lookup yields CDR1 SEHNR and CDR2 FQNEAQ (reference sequence). CDR3 length equals 16 residues. CDR3 region: CASSYSARTGPYGYTF.

The V gene is TRBV28, the J gene TRBJ2-7; lacking DNA, the TRBD1 call made by TCRdb goes unchecked. Germline V CDR1 and CDR2: MDHEN, SYDVKM. This CDR3 has 15 amino acids. The CDR3 protein is CASITGTLRPYEQYF. Complete variable domain (other parts from reference TRBV28 and TRBJ2-7): DVKVTQSSRYLVKRTGEKVFLECVQDMDHENMFWYRQDPGLGLRLIYFSYDVKMKEKGDIPEGYSVSREKKERFSLILESASTNQTSMYLCASITGTLRPYEQYFGPGTRLTVT.

V gene TRBV18 combines with J gene TRBJ2-7; lacking DNA, the TRBD1 call made by TCRdb goes unchecked. CDR3 length equals 16 residues. Germline V gene data show CDR1 as KGHSH and CDR2 as LQKENI. The CDR3 loop reads CASSYRPGQGAHEQYF.

The chain recombines TRBV9 with TRBJ2-3; lacking DNA, the TRBD2 call made by TCRdb goes unchecked. Looked up from germline, CDR1 is SGDLS and CDR2 is YYNGEE. The CDR3 totals 16 residues. The CDR3 protein is CASSRPREGSTDTQYF.

This sequence joins TRBV20-1 and TRBJ2-6. The CDR3 is 15 residues long. Germline V gene sequence: CDR1 DFQATT, CDR2 SNEGSKA (reference sequence). The CDR3 sequence: CSARAGTSGANVLTF.

The chain couples TRBV28 to TRBJ1-2. From germline, CDR1 is MDHEN and CDR2 SYDVKM. This CDR3 has 15 residues. CDR3 amino acids: CASSLSAGLSYGYTF.

The chain is built from TRBV15 and TRBJ1-1. Germline lookup yields CDR1 LNHNV and CDR2 YYDKDF (reference sequence). CDR3 length: 18 residues. This chain's CDR3 is CATSRPLGLGKMNTEAFF.

The chain links TRBV5-6 to TRBJ2-1; the D call from TCRdb, TRBD2, cannot be confirmed without DNA. The germline V gene encodes CDR1 SGHDT and CDR2 YYEEEE. CDR3 length equals 15 residues. This CDR3 reads CASSFGWGGDNEQFF. Based on the CDR3 plus reference TRBV5-6 and TRBJ2-1, the full variable domain is DAGVTQSPTHLIKTRGQQVTLRCSPKSGHDTVSWYQQALGQGPQFIFQYYEEEERQRGNFPDRFSGHQFPNYSSELNVNALLLGDSALYLCASSFGWGGDNEQFFGPGTRLTVL.

The J gene is TRBJ2-3, the V gene TRBV30. CDR1 and CDR2 from the germline V gene are GTSNPN and SVGIG (reference sequence). CDR3 length equals 14 residues. The CDR3 region is CAWSLTTAGDTQYF. The complete variable domain, with remaining parts taken from reference TRBV30 and TRBJ2-3, reads SQTIHQWPATLVQPVGSPLSLECTVEGTSNPNLYWYRQAAGRGLQLLFYSVGIGQISSEVPQNLSASRPQDRQFILSSKKLLLSDSGFYLCAWSLTTAGDTQYFGPGTRLTVL.

The chain combines TRBV5-1 with TRBJ1-6; checking the TCRdb D call of TRBD1 is not possible without DNA. This CDR3 has 15 residues. CDR1 and CDR2 (germline): SGHRS, YFSETQ. This CDR3 is CASSFGARGNSPLHF.

The chain joins TRBV20-1 to TRBJ2-2; the D gene TCRdb calls, TRBD2, cannot be checked with no DNA. Germline values: CDR1 DFQATT, CDR2 SNEGSKA (reference sequence). This CDR3 comprises 17 residues. CDR3 residues: CSARGTRAGVVAGELFF.

The chain combines TRBV7-3 with TRBJ2-1; as DNA is missing, the TRBD1 call by TCRdb cannot be tested. CDR3 length: 16 residues. Germline values: CDR1 SGHTA, CDR2 FQGTGA. The CDR3 region is CASSLRGASSYNEQFF.

The chain joins TRBV28 to TRBJ2-5; the TCRdb D gene call, TRBD2, has no DNA to confirm it. Germline V CDR1 and CDR2: MDHEN, SYDVKM. The CDR3 totals 15 residues. The CDR3 sequence: CASSFAEGVQETQYF.

The rearrangement links TRBV10-3 to TRBJ2-1; the TRBD1 assignment by TCRdb is unverifiable without DNA. CDR1 is ENHRY and CDR2 is SYGVKD in the germline V gene. The CDR3 loop spans 12 amino acids. CDR3 in amino acids: CAISRDIHEQFF.

The chain joins TRBV7-8 to TRBJ2-1; TCRdb designates TRBD1, a call that cannot be tested without DNA. The CDR3 totals 14 residues. From germline, CDR1 is SGHVS and CDR2 FQNEAQ. The CDR3 loop reads CASSHTAGANEQFF.

The CDR3 sequence: CSASDRGRYNEQFF. J is TRBJ2-1 and V is TRBV20-1; the TCRdb D gene call, TRBD1, has no DNA to confirm it. The germline V gene has CDR1 DFQATT and CDR2 SNEGSKA (reference sequence). The CDR3 runs 14 residues.

V usage is TRBV7-9 and J usage is TRBJ2-3; TCRdb outputs TRBD2, but without DNA this stays unchecked. This CDR3 has 14 residues. Germline loops: CDR1 SEHNR, CDR2 FQNEAQ (reference sequence). CDR3 loop: CASSPLDFTDTQYF.

The chain employs TRBV6-2 or TRBV6-3 and TRBJ2-6. This CDR3 comprises 15 residues. In germline, CDR1 is MNHEY, CDR2 SVGEGT. The CDR3 loop reads CASSYWTGGANVLTF.

This chain connects TRBV7-6 to TRBJ1-4; absent DNA, TCRdb's TRBD1 call cannot be checked. Germline V CDR1 and CDR2: SGHVS, FNYEAQ. CDR3 length: 15 residues. The CDR3 here is CASSSWGRTDEKLFF.

The chain employs TRBV11-1 and TRBJ2-1; the D call from TCRdb, TRBD1, cannot be confirmed without DNA. The CDR3 runs 16 residues. Germline V gene data show CDR1 as SGHAT and CDR2 as FQDESV (reference sequence). The CDR3: CVSSLYSGTDYNEQFF.

CDR3 region: CASSLGRPTYEQYF. V gene TRBV21-1 combines with J gene TRBJ2-7; the TCRdb D gene call, TRBD2, has no DNA to confirm it. TRBV21-1 is annotated as a pseudogene. This CDR3 comprises 14 residues.

The chain carries TRBV4-2 and TRBJ2-7; TCRdb returns TRBD1, unconfirmable since there is no DNA. Looked up from germline, CDR1 is LGHNA and CDR2 is YNFKEQ. CDR3 length: 13 amino acids. CDR3 loop: CASSQNTGYEQYF.

The genes are TRBV7-6 and TRBJ1-2; checking the TCRdb D call of TRBD1 is not possible without DNA. Per germline, CDR1 SGHVS and CDR2 FNYEAQ. This CDR3 contains 17 residues. The CDR3 region is CASSFSTGTDPNYGYTF.